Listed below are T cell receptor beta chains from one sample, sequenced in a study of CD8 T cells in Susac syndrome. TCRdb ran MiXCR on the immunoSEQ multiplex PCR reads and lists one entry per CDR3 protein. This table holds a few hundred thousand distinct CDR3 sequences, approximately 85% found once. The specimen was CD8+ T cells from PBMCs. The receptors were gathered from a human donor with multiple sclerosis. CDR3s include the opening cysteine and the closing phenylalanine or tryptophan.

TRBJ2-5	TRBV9	CASSPGLAGVETQYF
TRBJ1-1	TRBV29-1	CSSSWAGDEAFF
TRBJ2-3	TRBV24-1	CATTGGNTQYF
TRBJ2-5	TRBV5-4	CASTLEYASGTQETQYF
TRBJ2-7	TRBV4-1	CASSQERVSSYEQYF
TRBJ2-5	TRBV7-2	CASSFLTGVPLSRETQYF
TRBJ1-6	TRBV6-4	CASSDSHGSPLHF
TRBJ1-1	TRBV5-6	CASSLNTPSAEAFF
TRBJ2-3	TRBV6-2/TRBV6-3	CATTGFRTDTQYF
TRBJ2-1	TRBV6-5	CASSSRLDEQFF
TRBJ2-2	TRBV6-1	CAGLYQGRANTGELFF
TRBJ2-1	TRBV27	CASSLGLYEQFF
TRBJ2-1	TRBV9	CASSPGWAGGPWNEQFF
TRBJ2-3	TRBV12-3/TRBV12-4	CASSLPGLEWADTQYF
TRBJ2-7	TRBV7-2	CASSTYNSYEQYF
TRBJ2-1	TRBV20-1	CSARDSAAIYNEQFF
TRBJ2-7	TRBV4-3	CASSQDLSTERPYEQYF
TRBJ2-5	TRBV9	CASSVGWQQETQYF
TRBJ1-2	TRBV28	CASSLEGWNYGYTF
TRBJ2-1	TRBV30	CAIPRDSSYNEQFF
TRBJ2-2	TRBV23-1	CASSQLAGESTECPNTGELFF
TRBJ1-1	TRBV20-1	CSARPSDSLNTEAFF
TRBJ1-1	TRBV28	CASSLWGTRGNTEAFF
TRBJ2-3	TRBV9	CASSTSRVGQGPTDTQYF
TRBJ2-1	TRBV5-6	CASRPLGGFHNEQFF
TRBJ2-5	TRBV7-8	CASMLTGVTFQETQYF
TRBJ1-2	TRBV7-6	CASSPDGCYGYTF
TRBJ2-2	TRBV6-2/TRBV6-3	CASSYSTSGMSWTGELFF
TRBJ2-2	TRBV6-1	CASYPTGLKNTGELFF
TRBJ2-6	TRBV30	CAWSTGGSAGANVLTF
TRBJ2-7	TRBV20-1	CSARQGFYEQYF
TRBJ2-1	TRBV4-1	CASSRGLVSYEQFF
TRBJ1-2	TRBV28	CASSSGAIYGYTF
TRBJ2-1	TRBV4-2	CASSQDEAGSGRYNEQFF
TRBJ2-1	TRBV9	CASSVRIGASGTYNEQFF
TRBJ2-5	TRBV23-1	CASSPSGATLGETQYF
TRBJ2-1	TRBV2	CASRDGQGAFNEQFF
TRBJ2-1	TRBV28	CASSLSASGTIPYNEQFF
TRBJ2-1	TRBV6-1	CASSTYALTGGWDEQFF
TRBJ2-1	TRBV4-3	CASSETAGGFPEQFF
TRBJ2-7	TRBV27	CASNPSGSGPYEQYF
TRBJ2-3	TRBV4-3	CASSQEEMGSTDTQYF
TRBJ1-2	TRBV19	CASSNGDSYGYTF
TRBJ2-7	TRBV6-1	CASTLGLEQYF
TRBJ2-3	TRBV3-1	CASSQRRELEDTQYF
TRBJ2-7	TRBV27	CASSLSSLPSEQYF
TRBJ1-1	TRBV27	CASSLLGGGETEAFF
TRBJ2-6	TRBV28	CASSRDRGSSGANVLTF
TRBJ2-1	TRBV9	CASSVGLKGTSGSSYNEQFF
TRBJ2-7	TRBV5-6	CASRHPGSSGEQYF
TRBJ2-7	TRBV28	CASSFRQGFWYEQYF
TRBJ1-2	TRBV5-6	CASSPGFGVTGGYTF
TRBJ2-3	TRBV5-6	CASSFGLGTDTQYF
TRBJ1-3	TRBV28	CASSLAAPIYF
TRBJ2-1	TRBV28	CASSLRGSDYNEQFF
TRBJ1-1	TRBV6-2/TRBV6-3	CASSYSSFAQEWTTEAFF
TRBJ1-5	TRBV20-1	CSARVKGAPGQPQHF
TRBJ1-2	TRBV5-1	CASSWTGYHYGYTF
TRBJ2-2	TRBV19	CASSGSGELFF